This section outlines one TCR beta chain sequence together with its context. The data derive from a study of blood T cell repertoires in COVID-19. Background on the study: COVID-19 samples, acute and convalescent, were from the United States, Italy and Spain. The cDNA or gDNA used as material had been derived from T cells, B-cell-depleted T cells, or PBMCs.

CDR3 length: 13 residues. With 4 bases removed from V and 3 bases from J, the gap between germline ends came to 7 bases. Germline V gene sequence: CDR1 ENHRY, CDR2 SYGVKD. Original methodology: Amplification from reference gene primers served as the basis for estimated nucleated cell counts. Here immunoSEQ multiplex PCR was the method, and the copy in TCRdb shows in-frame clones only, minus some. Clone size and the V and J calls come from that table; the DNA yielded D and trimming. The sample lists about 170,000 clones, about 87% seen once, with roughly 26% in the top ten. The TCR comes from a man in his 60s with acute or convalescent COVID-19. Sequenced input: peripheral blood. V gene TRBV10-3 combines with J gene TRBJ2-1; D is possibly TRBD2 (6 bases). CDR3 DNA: TGTGCCATCAGTGGGGGGGACTACAATGAGCAGTTCTTC. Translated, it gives CAISGGDYNEQFF.